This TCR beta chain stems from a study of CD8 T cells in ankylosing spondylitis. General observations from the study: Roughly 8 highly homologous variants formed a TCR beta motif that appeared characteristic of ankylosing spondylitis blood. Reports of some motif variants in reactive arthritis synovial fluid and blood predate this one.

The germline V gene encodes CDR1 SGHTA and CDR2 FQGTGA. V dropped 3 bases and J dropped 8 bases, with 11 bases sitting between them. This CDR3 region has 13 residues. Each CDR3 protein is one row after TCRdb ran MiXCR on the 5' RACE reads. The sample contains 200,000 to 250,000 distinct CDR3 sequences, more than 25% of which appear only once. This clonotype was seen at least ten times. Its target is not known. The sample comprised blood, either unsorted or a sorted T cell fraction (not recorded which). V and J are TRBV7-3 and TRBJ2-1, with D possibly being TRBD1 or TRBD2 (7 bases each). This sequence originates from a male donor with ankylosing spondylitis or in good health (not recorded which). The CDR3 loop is CASSLAGGDEQFF. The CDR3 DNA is TGTGCCAGCAGCTTGGCAGGGGGGGATGAGCAGTTCTTC.